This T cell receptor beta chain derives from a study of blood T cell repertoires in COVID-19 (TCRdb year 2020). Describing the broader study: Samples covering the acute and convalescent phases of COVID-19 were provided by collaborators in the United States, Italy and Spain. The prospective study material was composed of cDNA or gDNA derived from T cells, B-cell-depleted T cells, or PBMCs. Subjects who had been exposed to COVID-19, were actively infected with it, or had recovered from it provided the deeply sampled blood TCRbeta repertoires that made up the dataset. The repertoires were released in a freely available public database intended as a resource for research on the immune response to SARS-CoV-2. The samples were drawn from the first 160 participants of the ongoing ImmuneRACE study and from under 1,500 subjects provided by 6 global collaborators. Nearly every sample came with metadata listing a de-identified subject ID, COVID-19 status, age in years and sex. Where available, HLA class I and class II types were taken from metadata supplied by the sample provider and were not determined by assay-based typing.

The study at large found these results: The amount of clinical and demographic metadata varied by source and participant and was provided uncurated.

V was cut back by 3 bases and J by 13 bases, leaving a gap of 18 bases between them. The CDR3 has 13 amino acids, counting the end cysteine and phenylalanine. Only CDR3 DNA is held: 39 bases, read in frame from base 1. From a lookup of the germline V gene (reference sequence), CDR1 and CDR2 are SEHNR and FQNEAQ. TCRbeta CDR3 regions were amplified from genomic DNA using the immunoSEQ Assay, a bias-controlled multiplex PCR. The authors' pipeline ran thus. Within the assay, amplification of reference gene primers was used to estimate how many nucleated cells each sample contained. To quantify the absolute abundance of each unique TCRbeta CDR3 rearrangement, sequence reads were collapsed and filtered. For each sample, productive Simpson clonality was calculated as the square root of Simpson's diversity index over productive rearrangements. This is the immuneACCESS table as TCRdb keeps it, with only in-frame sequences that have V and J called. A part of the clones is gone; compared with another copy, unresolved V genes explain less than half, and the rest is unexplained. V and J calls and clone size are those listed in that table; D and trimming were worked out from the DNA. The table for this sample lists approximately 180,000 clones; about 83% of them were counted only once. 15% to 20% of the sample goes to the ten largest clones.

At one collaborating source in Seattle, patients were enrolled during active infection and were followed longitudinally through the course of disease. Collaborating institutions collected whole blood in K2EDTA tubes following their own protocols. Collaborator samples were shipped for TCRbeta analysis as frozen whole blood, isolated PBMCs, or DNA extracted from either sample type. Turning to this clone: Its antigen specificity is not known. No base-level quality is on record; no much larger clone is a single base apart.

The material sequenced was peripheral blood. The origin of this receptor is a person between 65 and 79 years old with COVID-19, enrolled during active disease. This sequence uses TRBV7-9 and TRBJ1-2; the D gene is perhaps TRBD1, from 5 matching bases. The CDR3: CASSLVSGIMVTF. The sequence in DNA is TGTGCCAGCAGCTTGGTGTCAGGGATTATGGTCACCTTC.